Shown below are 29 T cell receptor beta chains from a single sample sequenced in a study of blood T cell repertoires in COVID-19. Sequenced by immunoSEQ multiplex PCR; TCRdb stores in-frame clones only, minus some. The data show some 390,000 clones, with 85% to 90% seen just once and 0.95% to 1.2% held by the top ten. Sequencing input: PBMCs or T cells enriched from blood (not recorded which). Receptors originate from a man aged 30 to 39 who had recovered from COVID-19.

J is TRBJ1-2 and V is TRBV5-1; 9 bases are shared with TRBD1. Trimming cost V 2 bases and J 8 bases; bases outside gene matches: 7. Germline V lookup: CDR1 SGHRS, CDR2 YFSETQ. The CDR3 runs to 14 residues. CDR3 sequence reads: CASSFGQTGGGYTF. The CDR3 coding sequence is TGCGCCAGCAGCTTTGGGCAGACAGGGGGAGGCTACACCTTC.

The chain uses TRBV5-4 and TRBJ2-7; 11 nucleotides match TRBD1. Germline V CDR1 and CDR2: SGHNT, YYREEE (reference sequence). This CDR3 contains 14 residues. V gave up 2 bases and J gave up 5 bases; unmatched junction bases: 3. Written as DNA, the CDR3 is TGTGCCAGCAGCTTTCGGACAGGGGGCCACGAGCAGTACTTC. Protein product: CASSFRTGGHEQYF.

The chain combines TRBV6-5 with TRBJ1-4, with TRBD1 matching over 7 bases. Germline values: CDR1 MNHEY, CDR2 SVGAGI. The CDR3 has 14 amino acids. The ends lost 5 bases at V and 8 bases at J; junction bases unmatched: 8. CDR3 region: CASSNTGAPEKLFF. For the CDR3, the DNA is TGTGCCAGCAGTAATACAGGGGCTCCAGAAAAACTGTTTTTT.

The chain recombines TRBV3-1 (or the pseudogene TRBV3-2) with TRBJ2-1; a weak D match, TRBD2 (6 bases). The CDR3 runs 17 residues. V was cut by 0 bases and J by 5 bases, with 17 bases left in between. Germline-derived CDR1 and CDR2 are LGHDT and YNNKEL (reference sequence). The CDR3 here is CASSQDTGERTDNEQFF. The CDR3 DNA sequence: TGTGCCAGCAGCCAAGATACGGGGGAACGGACGGACAATGAGCAGTTCTTC.

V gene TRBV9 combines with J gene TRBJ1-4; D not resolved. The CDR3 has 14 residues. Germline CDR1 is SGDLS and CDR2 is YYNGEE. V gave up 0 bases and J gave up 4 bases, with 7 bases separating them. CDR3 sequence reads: CASSVDNNNEKLFF. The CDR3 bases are TGTGCCAGCAGCGTAGACAACAATAATGAAAAACTGTTTTTT.

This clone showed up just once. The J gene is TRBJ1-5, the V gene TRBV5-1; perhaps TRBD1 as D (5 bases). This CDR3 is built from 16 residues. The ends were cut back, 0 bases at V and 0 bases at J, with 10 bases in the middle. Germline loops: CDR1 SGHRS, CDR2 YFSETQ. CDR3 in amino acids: CASSLGPGISNQPQHF. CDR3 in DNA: TGCGCCAGCAGCTTGGGTCCAGGGATTAGCAATCAGCCCCAGCATTTT.

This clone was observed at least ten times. The CDR3 region has the DNA TGTGCCAGCAGCCGCCGAGGGAGTGGTCAGTACGAGCAGTACTTC. It translates to CASSRRGSGQYEQYF. The chain is built from TRBV6-5 and TRBJ2-7; TRBD2 is a possible D gene (5 bases). There are 15 residues in the CDR3. Germline CDR1 and CDR2: MNHEY and SVGAGI. Trimming cost V 6 bases and J 4 bases, with 19 bases left between them.

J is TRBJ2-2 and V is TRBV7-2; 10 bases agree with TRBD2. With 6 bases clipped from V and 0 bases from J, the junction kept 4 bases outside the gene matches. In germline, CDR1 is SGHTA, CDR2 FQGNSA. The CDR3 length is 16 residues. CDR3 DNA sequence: TGTGCCAGCAGGAAACTAGCGGGGTCGAACACCGGGGAGCTGTTTTTT. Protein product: CASRKLAGSNTGELFF.

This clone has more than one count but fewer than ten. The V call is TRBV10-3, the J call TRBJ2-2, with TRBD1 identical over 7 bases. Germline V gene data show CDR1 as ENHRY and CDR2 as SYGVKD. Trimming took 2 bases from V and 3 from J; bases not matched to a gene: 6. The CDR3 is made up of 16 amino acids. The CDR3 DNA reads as TGTGCCATCAGTGAGGGCAGGGGGACGGACACCGGGGAGCTGTTTTTT. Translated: CAISEGRGTDTGELFF.

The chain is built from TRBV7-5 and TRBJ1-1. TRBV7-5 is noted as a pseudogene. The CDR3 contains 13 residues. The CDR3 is CVRSPSTHTEAFF. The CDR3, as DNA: TGTGTCAGAAGCCCCTCGACTCACACTGAAGCTTTCTTT.

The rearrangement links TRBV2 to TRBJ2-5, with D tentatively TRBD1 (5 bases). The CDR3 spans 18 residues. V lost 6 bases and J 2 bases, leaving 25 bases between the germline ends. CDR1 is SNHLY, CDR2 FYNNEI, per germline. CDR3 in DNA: TGTGCCAGCAGCAAGGCAGGGTTAGTTTCAGTCCCACAAGAGACCCAGTACTTC. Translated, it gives CASSKAGLVSVPQETQYF. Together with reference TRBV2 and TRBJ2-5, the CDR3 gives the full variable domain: EPEVTQTPSHQVTQMGQEVILRCVPISNHLYFYWYRQILGQKVEFLVSFYNNEISEKSEIFDDQFSVERPDGSNFTLKIRSTKLEDSAMYFCASSKAGLVSVPQETQYFGPGTRLLVL.

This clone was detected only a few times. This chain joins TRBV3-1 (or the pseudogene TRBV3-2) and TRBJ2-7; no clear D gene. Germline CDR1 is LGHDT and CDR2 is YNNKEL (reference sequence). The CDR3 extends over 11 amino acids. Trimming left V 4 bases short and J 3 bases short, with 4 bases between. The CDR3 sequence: CASSRIYEQYF. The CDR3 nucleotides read TGTGCCAGCAGCCGTATCTACGAGCAGTACTTC.

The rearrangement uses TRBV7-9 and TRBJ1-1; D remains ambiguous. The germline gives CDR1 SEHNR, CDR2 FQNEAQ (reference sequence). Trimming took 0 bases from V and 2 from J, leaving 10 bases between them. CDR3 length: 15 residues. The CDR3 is CASSLALPGNTEAFF. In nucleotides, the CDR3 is TGTGCCAGCAGCTTAGCGCTTCCGGGAAACACTGAAGCTTTCTTT.

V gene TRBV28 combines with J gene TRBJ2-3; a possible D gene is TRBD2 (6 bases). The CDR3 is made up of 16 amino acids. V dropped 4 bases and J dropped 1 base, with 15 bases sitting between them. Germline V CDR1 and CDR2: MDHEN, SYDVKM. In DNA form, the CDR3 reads TGTGCCAGCAGTTCGGTCCTAGCGCCCCGCACAGATACGCAGTATTTT. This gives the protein CASSSVLAPRTDTQYF. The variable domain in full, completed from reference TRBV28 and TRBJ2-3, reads DVKVTQSSRYLVKRTGEKVFLECVQDMDHENMFWYRQDPGLGLRLIYFSYDVKMKEKGDIPEGYSVSREKKERFSLILESASTNQTSMYLCASSSVLAPRTDTQYFGPGTRLTVL.

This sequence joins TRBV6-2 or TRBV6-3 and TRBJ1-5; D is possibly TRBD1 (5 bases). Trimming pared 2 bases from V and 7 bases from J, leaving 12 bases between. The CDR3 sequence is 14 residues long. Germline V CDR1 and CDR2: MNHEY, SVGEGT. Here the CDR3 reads CASSYVRGGQPQHF. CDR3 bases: TGTGCCAGCAGTTACGTTCGTGGGGGGCAGCCCCAGCATTTT.

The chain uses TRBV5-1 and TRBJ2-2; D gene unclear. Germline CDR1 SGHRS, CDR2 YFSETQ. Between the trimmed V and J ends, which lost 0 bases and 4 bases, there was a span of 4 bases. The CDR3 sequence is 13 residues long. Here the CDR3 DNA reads TGCGCCAGCAGCTTGGTCGTCACCGGGGAGCTGTTTTTT. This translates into CASSLVVTGELFF.

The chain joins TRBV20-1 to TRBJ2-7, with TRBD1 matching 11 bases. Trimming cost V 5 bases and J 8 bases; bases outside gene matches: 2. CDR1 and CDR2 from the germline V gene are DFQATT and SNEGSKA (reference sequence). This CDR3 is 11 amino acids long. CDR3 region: CSAWTGGKQYF. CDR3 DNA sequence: TGCAGTGCTTGGACAGGGGGCAAGCAGTACTTC.

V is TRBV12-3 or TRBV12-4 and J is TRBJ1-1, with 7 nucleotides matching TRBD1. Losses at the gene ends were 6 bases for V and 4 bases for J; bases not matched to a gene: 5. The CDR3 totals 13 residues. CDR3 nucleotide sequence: TGTGCCAGCAGGCCCCCAGGGGGCACTGAAGCTTTCTTT. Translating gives CASRPPGGTEAFF.

As DNA, the CDR3 is TGTGCCAGTAGTATCGCCGGGACTAGCGAGGAGACCCAGTACTTC. This gives the protein CASSIAGTSEETQYF. The gene calls are TRBV19 and TRBJ2-5; 10 nucleotides agree with TRBD2. After removal of 3 bases from V and 5 bases from J, the junction contained 6 bases not matched to a gene. The CDR3 consists of 15 residues. Germline CDR1 is LNHDA and CDR2 is SQIVND (reference sequence). Variable domain in full (rest from reference TRBV19 and TRBJ2-5): DGGITQSPKYLFRKEGQNVTLSCEQNLNHDAMYWYRQDPGQGLRLIYYSQIVNDFQKGDIAEGYSVSREKKESFPLTVTSAQKNPTAFYLCASSIAGTSEETQYFGPGTRLLVL.

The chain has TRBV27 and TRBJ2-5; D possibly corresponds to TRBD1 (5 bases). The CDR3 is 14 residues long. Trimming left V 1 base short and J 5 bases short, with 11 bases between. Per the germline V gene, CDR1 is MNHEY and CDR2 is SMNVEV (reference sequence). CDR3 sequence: CASSLWAPGETQYF. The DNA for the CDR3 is TGTGCCAGCAGTTTATGGGCACCAGGGGAGACCCAGTACTTC.

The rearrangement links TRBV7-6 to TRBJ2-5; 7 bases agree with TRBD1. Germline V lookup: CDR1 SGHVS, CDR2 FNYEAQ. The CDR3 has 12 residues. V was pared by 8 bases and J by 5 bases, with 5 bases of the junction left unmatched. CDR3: CASAQGVETQYF. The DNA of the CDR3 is TGTGCCAGCGCCCAGGGGGTGGAGACCCAGTACTTC. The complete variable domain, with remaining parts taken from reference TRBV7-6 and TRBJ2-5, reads GAGVSQSPRYKVTKRGQDVALRCDPISGHVSLYWYRQALGQGPEFLTYFNYEAQQDKSGLPNDRFSAERPEGSISTLTIQRTEQRDSAMYRCASAQGVETQYFGPGTRLLVL.

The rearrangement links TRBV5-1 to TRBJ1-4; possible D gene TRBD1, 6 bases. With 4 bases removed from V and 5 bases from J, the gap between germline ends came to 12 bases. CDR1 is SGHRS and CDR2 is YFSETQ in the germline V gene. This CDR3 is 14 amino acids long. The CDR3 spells CASSTGQLNEKLFF. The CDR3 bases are TGCGCCAGCAGCACCGGACAGCTGAATGAAAAACTGTTTTTT.

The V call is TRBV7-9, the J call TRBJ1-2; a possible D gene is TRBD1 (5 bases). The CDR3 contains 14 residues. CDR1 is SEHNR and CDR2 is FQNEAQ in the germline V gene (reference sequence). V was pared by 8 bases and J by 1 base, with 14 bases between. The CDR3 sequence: CASDRPNLNYGYTF. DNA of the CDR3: TGTGCCAGCGACAGACCGAATCTTAACTATGGCTACACCTTC.

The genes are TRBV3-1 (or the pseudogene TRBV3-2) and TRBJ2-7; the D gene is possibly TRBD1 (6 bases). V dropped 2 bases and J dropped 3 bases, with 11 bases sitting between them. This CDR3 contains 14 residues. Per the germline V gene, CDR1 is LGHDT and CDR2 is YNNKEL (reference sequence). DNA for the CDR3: TGTGCCAGCAGCCAACCGGGACAACTCTACGAGCAGTACTTC. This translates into CASSQPGQLYEQYF.

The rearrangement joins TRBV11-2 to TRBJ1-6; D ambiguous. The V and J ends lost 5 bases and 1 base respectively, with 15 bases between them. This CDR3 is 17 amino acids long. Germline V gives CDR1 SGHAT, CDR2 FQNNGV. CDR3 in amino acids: CASSPKAGFSYNSPLHF. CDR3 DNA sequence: TGTGCCAGCAGCCCAAAAGCGGGGTTTTCCTATAATTCACCCCTCCACTTT.

The DNA of the CDR3 is TGTGCCAGCAGTCCTTTTGGACAGGGCACTGAAGCTTTCTTT. Its protein is CASSPFGQGTEAFF. V usage is TRBV7-9 and J usage is TRBJ1-1, with 8 bases matching TRBD1. CDR3 length equals 14 residues. The V gene's germline CDR1 is SEHNR and CDR2 FQNEAQ (reference sequence). With V trimmed by 6 bases and J by 4 bases, 7 bases remained unmatched. The full variable domain, rest sourced from reference TRBV7-9 and TRBJ1-1, is DTGVSQNPRHKITKRGQNVTFRCDPISEHNRLYWYRQTLGQGPEFLTYFQNEAQLEKSRLLSDRFSAERPKGSFSTLEIQRTEQGDSAMYLCASSPFGQGTEAFFGQGTRLTVV.

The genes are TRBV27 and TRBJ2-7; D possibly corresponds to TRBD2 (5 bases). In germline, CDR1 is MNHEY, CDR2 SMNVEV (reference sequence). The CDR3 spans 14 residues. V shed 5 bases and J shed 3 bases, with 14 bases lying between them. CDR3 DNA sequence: TGTGCCAGCAGTATAAGGACTGGCCTCTACGAGCAGTACTTC. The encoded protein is CASSIRTGLYEQYF.

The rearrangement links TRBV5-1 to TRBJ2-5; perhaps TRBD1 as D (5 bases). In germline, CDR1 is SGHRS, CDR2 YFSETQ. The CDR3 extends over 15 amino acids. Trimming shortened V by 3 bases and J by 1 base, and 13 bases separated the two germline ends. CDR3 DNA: TGCGCCAGCAGCTCCTCCAGGGTATCCCAAGAGACCCAGTACTTC. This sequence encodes CASSSSRVSQETQYF.

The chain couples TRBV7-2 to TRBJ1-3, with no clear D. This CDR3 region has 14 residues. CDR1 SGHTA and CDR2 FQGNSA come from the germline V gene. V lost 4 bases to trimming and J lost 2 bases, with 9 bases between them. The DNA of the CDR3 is TGTGCCAGCAGCTCAAGGACTGCTGGAAACACCATATATTTT. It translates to CASSSRTAGNTIYF.